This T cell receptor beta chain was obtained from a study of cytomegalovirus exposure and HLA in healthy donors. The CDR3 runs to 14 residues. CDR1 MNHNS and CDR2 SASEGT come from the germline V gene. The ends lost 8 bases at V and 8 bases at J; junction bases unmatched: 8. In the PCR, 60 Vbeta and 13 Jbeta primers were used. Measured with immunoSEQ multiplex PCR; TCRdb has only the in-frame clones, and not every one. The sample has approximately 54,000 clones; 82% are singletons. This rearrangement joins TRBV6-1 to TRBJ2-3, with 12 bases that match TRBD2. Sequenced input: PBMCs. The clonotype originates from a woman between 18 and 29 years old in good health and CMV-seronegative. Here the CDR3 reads CASETSGRSGTQYF. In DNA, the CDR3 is TGTGCCAGCGAGACTAGCGGGAGATCGGGTACGCAGTATTTT.